This is a list of T cell receptor beta chains from one sample in a study of blood T cell repertoires in COVID-19. Clones were sequenced by immunoSEQ multiplex PCR, and TCRdb holds only the in-frame ones, with some missing. The table lists roughly 500,000 clones, 70% to 90% of them singletons, with 8% to 9.5% in the top ten. Source material: PBMCs or T cells enriched from blood (not recorded which). The source is a woman in her sixties or seventies who had recovered from COVID-19. CDR3s include the opening cysteine and the closing phenylalanine or tryptophan. D genes are given only for firm matches. Part of the rows lack a size; the others show once, few, many or a class for expanded clones.

TRBJ1-2	NA	TRBV6-5	few	TGTGCCAGCAGCCCCCATAAGGACAGCTATGGCTACACCTTC	CASSPHKDSYGYTF
TRBJ2-4	TRBD2	TRBV4-1	NA	TGCGCCAGCAGCCAAGTGGGTACCGGGACTAGGAAAAACATTCAGTACTTC	CASSQVGTGTRKNIQYF
TRBJ1-2	NA	TRBV19	NA	TGTGCCAGTAGTATAACGGGTACTAACTATGGCTACACCTTC	CASSITGTNYGYTF
TRBJ1-4	TRBD1	TRBV7-9	few	TGTGCCAGCAGCTTCCCCGGACAGGGTCGAGAAAAACTGTTTTTT	CASSFPGQGREKLFF
TRBJ2-3	NA	TRBV2	NA	TGTGCCAGCAGTGAGGGGGCATCCACGCAGTATTTT	CASSEGASTQYF
TRBJ1-4	NA	TRBV5-1	few	TGCGCCAGCAGCTTGGGGGGACACACAACTAATGAAAAACTGTTTTTT	CASSLGGHTTNEKLFF
TRBJ1-2	TRBD1	TRBV20-1	NA	TGCAGTGCTAGTTCAGGGGGCGATGGCTACACCTTC	CSASSGGDGYTF
TRBJ1-6	NA	TRBV25-1	NA	TGTGCCACCATGTGGGGGCCGGCTTCACCCCTCCACTTT	CATMWGPASPLHF
TRBJ2-1	NA	TRBV2	NA	TGTGCCAGCAGTGAAAACAGGCCTAATGAGCAGTTCTTC	CASSENRPNEQFF
TRBJ1-2	NA	TRBV19	NA	TGTGCCAGTAGTCACCAGCAGGGGAACTATGGCTACACCTTC	CASSHQQGNYGYTF
TRBJ1-5	TRBD1	TRBV30	NA	TGTGCCTGGAGTCCGTTAGGGGGCCAGCCCCAGCATTTT	CAWSPLGGQPQHF
TRBJ1-2	TRBD1	TRBV10-3	NA	TGTGCCATCAGTGCTCGACCACAGGGGTTAGAGTATGGCTACACCTTC	CAISARPQGLEYGYTF
TRBJ1-1	TRBD1	TRBV27	NA	TGTGCCAGCAGTTTAAGACAGGGGAACACTGAAGCTTTCTTT	CASSLRQGNTEAFF